The present T cell receptor beta chain was sequenced within a study of PD-L1 blockade in urothelial cancer. About the study: The number of prior chemotherapy regimens per patient was 0 to 3.

Germline-derived CDR1 and CDR2 are GTSNPN and SVGIG (reference sequence). The trim removed 3 bases at V and 0 bases at J, leaving 4 bases unmatched. This CDR3 has 14 residues. What went into each PCR as a spike was synthetic TCR analog templates. Profiled with immunoSEQ multiplex PCR; TCRdb holds only in-frame clones, not every one. Among 90,000 to 120,000 clones listed, over 80% were seen once. The genes are TRBV30 and TRBJ1-1; 7 bases line up with TRBD1. The clonotype comes from a woman at least 80 years old with urothelial cancer. The material sequenced was PBMCs, taken around atezolizumab (anti-PD-L1) treatment. The CDR3 loop is CAWRTGLVNTEAFF. The CDR3 DNA is TGTGCCTGGAGGACAGGGTTAGTGAACACTGAAGCTTTCTTT.